The 29 T cell receptor beta chains below were found in one sample sequenced in a study of T cells in women clearing cervical HPV infection. The method was immunoSEQ multiplex PCR; TCRdb's version includes in-frame clones alone and lacks a portion of them. The sample's table shows under 45,000 clones. The sequenced sample consisted of blood buffy coat. Receptors originate from a woman aged 18-70 years with a cervical HPV16 infection that either progressed to CIN3+ or cleared (not recorded which).

For this clone: Read data end 3 residues before the CDR3 end; the end is taken from the germline J gene. The V and J genes are TRBV7-9 and TRBJ1-2; 7 nucleotides match TRBD1. This CDR3 has 13 amino acids. Germline CDR1 and CDR2: SEHNR and FQNEAQ (reference sequence). The sequenced CDR3 bases are TGTGCCAGCAGCTTAGTAAGGGGGCTTGAC. Protein sequence: CASSLVRGLD. The full CDR3 sequence reads CASSLVRGLDYTF.

As for this clone: Read coverage stops 3 residues before the CDR3 terminus; the germline J gene supplies the remainder. The V and J genes are TRBV12-3 or TRBV12-4 and TRBJ2-4, with 11 nucleotides matching TRBD1. V shed 6 bases and J 9 bases; nucleotides not matched to a gene: 4. The CDR3 runs 13 residues. The DNA read from the CDR3 is TGTGCCAGCAGAGGGGGACAGGGGGTCATT. Translating gives CASRGGQGVI. The full CDR3 is CASRGGQGVIQYF.

With respect to this clone: The read ends 3 residues shy of where the CDR3 ends; the end is completed using the germline J gene. V gene TRBV30 combines with J gene TRBJ1-1, with a possible D match to TRBD1 (5 bases). The CDR3 is made up of 13 amino acids. Trimming removed 4 bases at V and 1 base at J, with 10 bases between. CDR1 and CDR2 (germline): GTSNPN, SVGIG (reference sequence). The DNA read from the CDR3 is TGTGCCTGGATGATTCAGGGGAACACTGAA. Amino acids: CAWMIQGNTE. The whole CDR3 is CAWMIQGNTEAFF.

Comments on this clone: The read falls 3 residues short of the CDR3 end, and the missing part is taken from the germline J gene. This chain links TRBV27 with TRBJ2-7; a weak D match, TRBD2 (6 bases). The CDR3 spans 13 residues. Germline V gives CDR1 MNHEY, CDR2 SMNVEV (reference sequence). V lost 5 bases and J 0 bases, leaving 8 bases between the germline ends. The DNA read from the CDR3 is TGTGCCAGCAGTCGGGGGAGCTCCTACGAG. Its protein product is CASSRGSSYE. The full CDR3 reads CASSRGSSYEQYF.

Details on this clone: Read sequence stops 3 residues before the CDR3 end, and the germline J gene provides the missing end. The chain employs TRBV30 and TRBJ1-2; D is possibly TRBD1 (5 bases). Per germline, CDR1 GTSNPN and CDR2 SVGIG (reference sequence). The CDR3 contains 16 residues. CDR3 sequence: CAWSPGLAGDADTYTF. The CDR3 bases that were read are TGTGCCTGGAGTCCGGGACTAGCGGGAGACGCAGATACC.

As regards this clone: The read falls 3 residues short of the CDR3 end, and the missing part is taken from the germline J gene. The genes are TRBV6-1 and TRBJ2-7, with D unclear. Germline values: CDR1 MNHNS, CDR2 SASEGT. V lost 3 bases, J lost 4 bases, and 4 bases lay in between. The CDR3 is 11 residues long. The CDR3 sequence is CASSDQYEQYF. The covered CDR3 bases are TGTGCCAGCAGTGACCAGTACGAG.

Worth noting for this clone: The DNA ends 3 residues before the CDR3 does, and the rest of the CDR3 is filled in from the germline J gene. The rearrangement uses TRBV19 and TRBJ1-1, with a tentative D call TRBD1 (6 bases). Per germline, CDR1 LNHDA and CDR2 SQIVND (reference sequence). This CDR3 contains 13 residues. The CDR3 DNA, read in part, is TGTGCCAGTAGTATACAACAGGGCGGAGAA. Translating gives CASSIQQGGE. The full CDR3 protein reads CASSIQQGGEAFF.

On this clone: The read ends 3 residues early relative to the CDR3; the germline J gene fills the gap. V is TRBV20-1 and J is TRBJ2-3; D is unresolved. The CDR3 loop spans 15 amino acids. Germline CDR1 reads DFQATT; CDR2 reads SNEGSKA (reference sequence). Trimming cost V 5 bases and J 2 bases, with 17 bases left between them. Incomplete CDR3 DNA: TGCAGTGCTCTCCATAGTCCGAAACCCACAGATACG. It encodes CSALHSPKPTDT. The CDR3 reads in full as CSALHSPKPTDTQYF.

Details on this clone: The read is 3 residues too short to cover the CDR3 end, so that end is filled in from the germline J gene. The V and J genes are TRBV7-9 and TRBJ1-2; TRBD1 might be the D (6 bases). The CDR3 consists of 15 residues. Deletions cut 0 bases from V and 3 bases from J, with 11 bases between. The germline V gene has CDR1 SEHNR and CDR2 FQNEAQ (reference sequence). Incomplete CDR3 DNA: TGTGCCAGCAGCTTAGCGCAGGGGATTCACTATGGC. This codes for CASSLAQGIHYG. The whole CDR3 sequence is CASSLAQGIHYGYTF. Variable domain in full (rest from reference TRBV7-9 and TRBJ1-2): DTGVSQNPRHKITKRGQNVTFRCDPISEHNRLYWYRQTLGQGPEFLTYFQNEAQLEKSRLLSDRFSAERPKGSFSTLEIQRTEQGDSAMYLCASSLAQGIHYGYTFGSGTRLTVV.

In the case of this clone: The read halts 3 residues ahead of the CDR3 end, with the missing end drawn from the germline J gene. This chain joins TRBV20-1 and TRBJ2-5, with TRBD2 as a possible D gene (7 bases). Germline CDR1 DFQATT, CDR2 SNEGSKA (reference sequence). Trimming left V 7 bases short and J 5 bases short, with 20 bases between. CDR3 length: 14 residues. CDR3 sequence: CSVKEGGSRETQYF. Partial CDR3 DNA: TGCAGTGTTAAAGAGGGGGGGTCTCGGGAGACC.

Concerning this clone: The CDR3 extends 3 residues past the end of the read, so its final part is completed from the germline J gene. The J gene is TRBJ2-5, the V gene TRBV11-2; 10 bases map to TRBD1. CDR3 size: 15 residues. V lost 6 bases, J lost 6 bases, and 10 bases stayed unmatched. Looked up from germline, CDR1 is SGHAT and CDR2 is FQNNGV. The DNA read from the CDR3 is TGTGCCAGCAGTGACGGGGGACAGGGGTGGCAGACC. The encoded protein is CASSDGGQGWQT. The entire CDR3 protein reads CASSDGGQGWQTQYF.

Concerning this clone itself: The read terminates 3 residues ahead of where the CDR3 ends, so the germline J gene completes it. The chain is built from TRBV3-1 (or the pseudogene TRBV3-2) and TRBJ2-7, with D uncertain. V was pared by 0 bases and J by 3 bases, with 3 bases between. From germline, CDR1 is LGHDT and CDR2 YNNKEL (reference sequence). The CDR3 sequence is 12 residues long. The DNA read from the CDR3 is TGTGCCAGCAGCCAAGACCACTACGAG. Protein product: CASSQDHYE. The entire CDR3 is CASSQDHYEQYF.

Comments on this clone: The CDR3 end lies 3 residues beyond the end of the read and is filled in from the germline J gene. The rearrangement uses TRBV2 and TRBJ2-3; TRBD2 might be the D (7 bases). Germline V gene sequence: CDR1 SNHLY, CDR2 FYNNEI. The CDR3 extends over 14 amino acids. The DNA read from the CDR3 is TGTGCCAGCACCAAAACGGGGGGCAATCAGCCG. Translation gives CASTKTGGNQP. The full CDR3 is CASTKTGGNQPQYF.

Note on this clone: The CDR3 end lies 3 residues beyond the end of the read and is filled in from the germline J gene. The chain couples TRBV12-3 or TRBV12-4 to TRBJ2-3; D is unresolved. The CDR3 spans 11 residues. V was trimmed by 10 bases and J by 2 bases, leaving 7 bases between them. The covered CDR3 bases are TGTGCCACCTCAGTCACAGATACG. Translated: CATSVTDT. The full CDR3 protein reads CATSVTDTQYF.

With respect to this clone: The CDR3 is cut off 3 residues early in the read; its end comes from the germline J gene. The rearrangement joins TRBV5-1 to TRBJ1-2, with TRBD1 identical over 7 bases. The CDR3 is 13 residues long. Germline values: CDR1 SGHRS, CDR2 YFSETQ. The CDR3 protein is CASSLEGAGGYTF. Incomplete CDR3 DNA: TGCGCCAGCAGCTTGGAGGGGGCAGGCGGC.

A word on this clone: The read stops 3 residues short of the end of the CDR3; the missing end is completed from the germline J gene. V is TRBV4-1 and J is TRBJ2-7, with a tentative D call TRBD1 (5 bases). Germline CDR1 is MGHRA and CDR2 is YSYEKL. V lost 5 bases and J 3 bases, leaving 11 bases between the germline ends. This CDR3 comprises 13 residues. The CDR3 reads CASSDQGYYEQYF. The CDR3 DNA, read in part, is TGCGCCAGCAGCGACCAGGGTTACTACGAG.

Of note for this clone: The DNA ends 3 residues before the CDR3 does, and the rest of the CDR3 is filled in from the germline J gene. The V gene is TRBV19, the J gene TRBJ1-6, with no clear D. This CDR3 is built from 15 residues. Trimming removed 2 bases at V and 6 bases at J, with 11 bases between. From germline, CDR1 is LNHDA and CDR2 SQIVND (reference sequence). CDR3 DNA, as far as it was read: TGTGCCAGTAGTATATCAGGAGAATCTAATTCACCC. It encodes CASSISGESNSP. The entire CDR3 protein reads CASSISGESNSPLHF.

A word on this clone: The read stops 3 residues short of the end of the CDR3; the missing end is completed from the germline J gene. V gene TRBV9 combines with J gene TRBJ2-2, with D tentatively TRBD1 (5 bases). Trimming left V 0 bases short and J 2 bases short, with 11 bases between. Germline V gene lookup returns CDR1 SGDLS and CDR2 YYNGEE. The CDR3 has 16 residues. Partial CDR3 DNA: TGTGCCAGCAGCGTAGGGGAAGGGGCAAACACCGGGGAG. Amino acids: CASSVGEGANTGE. The entire CDR3 protein reads CASSVGEGANTGELFF.

By frequency, this clone registers medium-sized. Sequencing ends 3 residues short of the CDR3 end; the germline J gene provides the rest. The chain combines TRBV20-1 with TRBJ2-5; 9 bases are shared with TRBD2. Germline CDR1 is DFQATT and CDR2 is SNEGSKA (reference sequence). The junction had 10 bases not matched to a gene; V was cut back by 3 bases and J by 5 bases. CDR3 length equals 15 residues. The CDR3 loop reads CSARESLAGWETQYF. Incomplete CDR3 DNA: TGCAGTGCTAGGGAAAGTCTAGCGGGATGGGAGACC.

Concerning this clone: The read ends 3 residues early relative to the CDR3; the germline J gene fills the gap. This chain links TRBV30 with TRBJ1-2, with 10 bases fitting TRBD1. Germline V gives CDR1 GTSNPN, CDR2 SVGIG (reference sequence). CDR3 length: 13 residues. The V gene end was trimmed by 3 bases and the J gene end by 5 bases; junction bases not matched to a gene: 3. The CDR3 sequence: CAWSSDRGYGYTF. The CDR3 DNA, read in part, is TGTGCCTGGAGCTCGGACAGGGGGTATGGC.

Regarding this clone: The read comes to an end 3 residues before the CDR3 does, leaving the germline J gene to fill in the end. V gene TRBV5-1 combines with J gene TRBJ2-5, with D unclear. The CDR3 is made up of 14 amino acids. Germline CDR1 and CDR2: SGHRS and YFSETQ. The V end lost 3 bases, the J end lost 0 bases, and 9 bases lay between the germline ends. CDR3 bases read: TGCGCCAGCAGCTCCAACATCTACCAAGAGACC. Residues: CASSSNIYQET. The complete CDR3 sequence is CASSSNIYQETQYF.

On this clone: The read is 3 residues too short to cover the CDR3 end, so that end is filled in from the germline J gene. The chain recombines TRBV4-2 with TRBJ1-2; D remains unclear. Trimming shortened V by 0 bases and J by 4 bases, and 12 bases separated the two germline ends. This CDR3 spans 15 amino acids. The germline V gene encodes CDR1 LGHNA and CDR2 YNFKEQ. The DNA read from the CDR3 is TGTGCCAGCAGCCAAGACGCCGACAAGGGCTATGGC. It translates to CASSQDADKGYG. The whole CDR3 sequence is CASSQDADKGYGYTF.

Comment on this clone: The read stops 3 residues short of the end of the CDR3; the missing end is completed from the germline J gene. This chain joins TRBV13 and TRBJ1-2; 9 bases map to TRBD1. There are 14 residues in the CDR3. From germline, CDR1 is PRHDT and CDR2 FYEKMQ (reference sequence). CDR3 amino acids: CASSPGTGSHDYTF. The CDR3 bases that were read are TGTGCCAGCAGCCCCGGGACAGGGTCCCACGAC. Filled out from reference TRBV13 and TRBJ1-2, the complete variable domain reads AAGVIQSPRHLIKEKRETATLKCYPIPRHDTVYWYQQGPGQDPQFLISFYEKMQSDKGSIPDRFSAQQFSDYHSELNMSSLELGDSALYFCASSPGTGSHDYTFGSGTRLTVV.

Here the CDR3 reads CSVDGDRPETQYF. Partial CDR3 DNA: TGCAGCGTTGATGGGGACAGGCCAGAGACC. This chain joins TRBV29-1 and TRBJ2-5, with 8 bases matching TRBD1. Coverage ceases 3 residues before the CDR3 finishes, and the germline J gene fills in the end. The CDR3 loop spans 13 amino acids. CDR1 SQVTM and CDR2 ANQGSEA come from the germline V gene. Trimming removed 3 bases from V and 4 bases from J; junction bases left unmatched: 4.

Remarks on this clone: The CDR3 end is not reached by the read, which stops 3 residues before it; the germline J gene fills it in. The chain carries TRBV6-2 or TRBV6-3 and TRBJ1-1; the D is unclear. There are 12 residues in the CDR3. Per the germline V gene, CDR1 is MNHEY and CDR2 is SVGEGT. The covered CDR3 bases are TGTGCCAGCAGTTACTCATGGGCAGAA. This codes for CASSYSWAE. The CDR3 in full is CASSYSWAEAFF.

CDR3 in amino acids: CSADGSTGYQETQYF. The sequenced part of the CDR3 DNA is TGCAGTGCTGACGGCTCGACTGGGTACCAAGAGACC. The chain is built from TRBV20-1 and TRBJ2-5; no reliable D call. The read falls 3 residues short of the CDR3 end, and the missing part is taken from the germline J gene. Germline lookup yields CDR1 DFQATT and CDR2 SNEGSKA (reference sequence). The V and J ends lost 5 bases and 0 bases respectively, with 16 bases between them. The CDR3 has 15 residues.

A word on this clone: With the read ending 3 residues before the CDR3 end, the germline J gene is used to fill in that end. The chain has TRBV20-1 and TRBJ2-1; the match to TRBD2 covers 7 bases. Germline V gives CDR1 DFQATT, CDR2 SNEGSKA (reference sequence). After removal of 6 bases from V and 9 bases from J, the junction contained 11 bases not matched to a gene. The CDR3 is 13 amino acids. The CDR3 DNA, read in part, is TGCAGTGCACAGCGGCGCGGGAGTGGTGAG. The encoded protein is CSAQRRGSGE. The CDR3 reads in full as CSAQRRGSGEQFF.

With respect to this clone: The sequenced fragment ends 3 residues before the CDR3 boundary, so the rest is inferred from the germline J gene. The chain employs TRBV30 and TRBJ2-3, with 9 positions matching TRBD1. Germline lookup yields CDR1 GTSNPN and CDR2 SVGIG (reference sequence). The trim removed 8 bases at V and 8 bases at J, leaving 11 bases unmatched. The CDR3 sequence is 13 residues long. The CDR3 loop is CAGTGTGRGTQYF. The CDR3 DNA, read in part, is TGTGCCGGGACCGGGACAGGGAGGGGTACG.

Points on this clone: The CDR3 extends 3 residues past the end of the read, so its final part is completed from the germline J gene. The chain joins TRBV2 to TRBJ2-2; 7 nucleotides match TRBD2. Germline assignment: CDR1 SNHLY and CDR2 FYNNEI. The ends lost 5 bases at V and 5 bases at J; junction bases unmatched: 8. CDR3 length: 15 residues. Incomplete CDR3 DNA: TGTGCCAGCAGTCGTTTCGCGGGGGAGACCGGGGAG. This codes for CASSRFAGETGE. The entire CDR3 protein is CASSRFAGETGELFF.